The 20 T cell receptor beta chains below were found in one sample sequenced in a study of T cell clonality in common variable immunodeficiency. No antigen has been identified for these receptors. Clones were read by immunoSEQ multiplex PCR, and TCRdb kept only the in-frame ones, dropping some. Observed in the sample are about 26,000 clones, none of them singletons. Study outcomes and limitations: Fewer deletions and N-nucleotide insertions were reportedly seen in common variable immunodeficiency TCR beta sequences.

The sample comprised peripheral blood mononuclear cells. These receptors all come from a human donor with common variable immunodeficiency.

This clone showed up many times. Coverage ceases 3 residues before the CDR3 finishes, and the germline J gene fills in the end. This chain joins TRBV20-1 and TRBJ2-2; TRBD2 agrees at 7 bases. In germline, CDR1 is DFQATT, CDR2 SNEGSKA (reference sequence). J was trimmed by 2 bases and V by 0 bases; bases with no gene match: 6. The length of the CDR3 is 16 residues. CDR3 residues: CSARDDQRGNTGELFF. CDR3 DNA, as far as it was read: TGCAGTGCTAGAGATGACCAGCGGGGTAACACCGGGGAG.

Concerning this clone itself: The read ends 3 residues shy of where the CDR3 ends; the end is completed using the germline J gene. The gene calls are TRBV7-6 and TRBJ2-5, with TRBD1 matching 8 bases. Germline CDR1 reads SGHVS; CDR2 reads FNYEAQ. The CDR3 is 16 residues long. Germline trimming cut 3 bases from V and 2 bases from J; bases unmatched to any gene: 8. Here the CDR3 reads CASSFHGQGLQETQYF. Partial CDR3 DNA: TGTGCCAGCAGCTTTCATGGACAGGGCCTACAAGAGACC.

This clone appeared many times. Partial CDR3 DNA: TGTGCCAGCAGCTCCACAGGGTCCTTCCTCACTGAA. Its translation is CASSSTGSFLTE. The full CDR3 is CASSSTGSFLTEAFF. This chain uses TRBV7-8 with TRBJ1-1, with D possibly TRBD1 on 6 matching bases. Sequencing ends 3 residues short of the CDR3 end; the germline J gene provides the rest. The CDR3 sequence is 15 residues long. Germline-derived CDR1 and CDR2 are SGHVS and FQNEAQ. V was clipped by 4 bases and J by 4 bases, with 16 bases between them.

This clone was recorded many times. The read falls 3 residues short of the CDR3 end, and the missing part is taken from the germline J gene. This sequence joins TRBV6-2 or TRBV6-3 and TRBJ1-1, with no clear D. Trimming shortened V by 4 bases and J by 6 bases, and 18 bases separated the two germline ends. The germline V gene has CDR1 MNHEY and CDR2 SVGEGT. This CDR3 comprises 15 residues. CDR3 DNA (partial): TGTGCCAGCAGTTTCCCGCGGGCTCAGTGGTCTGAA. It is translated as CASSFPRAQWSE. Given in full, the CDR3 is CASSFPRAQWSEAFF.

This clone was recorded many times. The read halts 3 residues ahead of the CDR3 end, with the missing end drawn from the germline J gene. The chain carries TRBV11-3 and TRBJ2-7; 7 bases are a match to TRBD2. From germline, CDR1 is SGHNT and CDR2 YENEEA. This CDR3 has 15 amino acids. Losses at the gene ends were 6 bases for V and 1 base for J; bases not matched to a gene: 9. CDR3 region: CASSYKRGPSYEQYF. The covered CDR3 bases are TGTGCCAGCAGTTATAAGCGGGGACCGTCCTACGAG.

This clone was detected a few times. The read ends 3 residues early relative to the CDR3; the germline J gene fills the gap. The chain combines TRBV11-2 with TRBJ2-1; D perhaps matches TRBD1 (7 bases). The germline CDR1 and CDR2 sequences are SGHAT and FQNNGV. The ends were cut back, 0 bases at V and 7 bases at J, with 13 bases in the middle. The CDR3 is made up of 15 amino acids. The CDR3 is CASSLDRGADNEQFF. CDR3 DNA (partial): TGTGCCAGCAGCTTAGACAGGGGGGCGGATAATGAG.

This clone came up many times. The read finishes 3 residues shy of the CDR3 end, and the germline J gene is used to complete it. The chain has TRBV7-7 and TRBJ2-3; 8 positions agree with TRBD2. Germline lookup yields CDR1 SSHAT and CDR2 FNYEAQ (reference sequence). V was pared by 5 bases and J by 1 base, with 2 bases of the junction left unmatched. This CDR3 region has 14 residues. The CDR3 DNA, read in part, is TGTGCCAGCAGCACTAGCGGAGGCACAGATACG. Protein: CASSTSGGTDT. The CDR3 in its entirety is CASSTSGGTDTQYF.

With regard to this clone: The CDR3 end falls 3 residues outside the read, so it is completed with the germline J gene. The J gene is TRBJ2-5, the V gene TRBV10-2; the match to TRBD1 covers 10 bases. Germline V gene data show CDR1 as WSHSY and CDR2 as SAAADI. The CDR3 is 15 amino acids. V lost 2 bases, J lost 5 bases, and 5 bases stayed unmatched. The CDR3 loop reads CASSEDRGRFETQYF. Incomplete CDR3 DNA: TGCGCCAGCAGTGAGGACAGGGGGCGTTTCGAGACC.

This clone has at least ten counts. The CDR3 is cut off 3 residues early in the read; its end comes from the germline J gene. The rearrangement links TRBV5-6 to TRBJ1-2; D may be TRBD1 (6 bases). The V and J ends lost 3 bases and 0 bases respectively, with 9 bases between them. Germline V gene data show CDR1 as SGHDT and CDR2 as YYEEEE. CDR3 length equals 14 residues. The CDR3 loop reads CASSSTGTNYGYTF. The part of the CDR3 DNA that was read is TGTGCCAGCAGCTCTACAGGGACTAACTATGGC.

This clone was counted only a few times. The read terminates 3 residues ahead of where the CDR3 ends, so the germline J gene completes it. The rearrangement joins TRBV2 to TRBJ2-2; TRBD2 agrees at 11 bases. The germline CDR1 and CDR2 sequences are SNHLY and FYNNEI. The length of the CDR3 is 16 residues. V was pared by 5 bases and J by 4 bases, with 6 bases of the junction left unmatched. CDR3 region: CASSRPGTSGTGELFF. The part of the CDR3 DNA that was read is TGTGCCAGCAGTAGACCCGGGACTAGCGGCACCGGGGAG.

This clone has ten or more counts. The CDR3 end lies 3 residues beyond the end of the read and is filled in from the germline J gene. The rearrangement uses TRBV18 and TRBJ2-2; possible D gene TRBD1, 6 bases. The germline V gene has CDR1 KGHSH and CDR2 LQKENI. The CDR3 totals 16 residues. V was trimmed by 8 bases and J by 3 bases, leaving 19 bases between them. CDR3 region: CASRRQDRWDTGELFF. Partial CDR3 DNA: TGTGCCAGCCGACGCCAGGACAGATGGGACACCGGGGAG.

In its sample, this clone was seen many times. The CDR3 end lies 3 residues beyond the end of the read and is filled in from the germline J gene. J is TRBJ2-6 and V is TRBV5-1; D unresolved. Looked up from germline, CDR1 is SGHRS and CDR2 is YFSETQ. The V end lost 0 bases, the J end lost 3 bases, and 4 bases lay between the germline ends. The CDR3 totals 14 residues. CDR3 in amino acids: CASSLAGGANVLTF. The sequenced part of the CDR3 DNA is TGCGCCAGCAGCTTGGCGGGTGGGGCCAACGTC. Full variable domain (missing parts from reference TRBV5-1 and TRBJ2-6): KAGVTQTPRYLIKTRGQQVTLSCSPISGHRSVSWYQQTPGQGLQFLFEYFSETQRNKGNFPGRFSGRQFSNSRSEMNVSTLELGDSALYLCASSLAGGANVLTFGAGSRLTVL.

This clone turned up a few times. Read data end 3 residues before the CDR3 end; the end is taken from the germline J gene. The chain is built from TRBV7-9 and TRBJ2-7; TRBD1 agrees at 8 bases. The germline V gene encodes CDR1 SEHNR and CDR2 FQNEAQ (reference sequence). The CDR3 spans 15 residues. With 3 bases clipped from V and 5 bases from J, the junction kept 9 bases outside the gene matches. The CDR3 spells CASSFQAGGFHEQYF. Incomplete CDR3 DNA: TGTGCCAGCAGCTTTCAGGCAGGGGGCTTCCACGAG.

This clone appeared a few times. The CDR3 is cut off 3 residues early in the read; its end comes from the germline J gene. The chain is built from TRBV20-1 and TRBJ2-7, with 7 bases fitting TRBD1. Trimming cost V 4 bases and J 0 bases; bases outside gene matches: 21. The CDR3 loop spans 19 amino acids. CDR1 is DFQATT, CDR2 SNEGSKA, per germline (reference sequence). The DNA read from the CDR3 is TGCAGTGCTACCTCCCTTACCTTTAGGGGGCACCGGGGCTCCTACGAG. This encodes CSATSLTFRGHRGSYE. In full, the CDR3 is CSATSLTFRGHRGSYEQYF.

This clone was detected many times. The read halts 3 residues ahead of the CDR3 end, with the missing end drawn from the germline J gene. The chain employs TRBV18 and TRBJ2-3; D is perhaps TRBD2 (5 bases). This CDR3 region has 13 residues. Trimming left V 3 bases short and J 7 bases short, with 11 bases between. CDR1 and CDR2 (germline): KGHSH, LQKENI. CDR3 DNA, as far as it was read: TGTGCCAGCTCACCCGGGGTGCAGAATACG. It translates to CASSPGVQNT. In full, the CDR3 reads CASSPGVQNTQYF.

This clone was recorded at least ten times. The read finishes 3 residues shy of the CDR3 end, and the germline J gene is used to complete it. The chain employs TRBV28 and TRBJ1-2, with TRBD1 matching over 7 bases. V lost 5 bases to trimming and J lost 2 bases; unmatched junction nucleotides: 11. The germline V gene encodes CDR1 MDHEN and CDR2 SYDVKM. The CDR3 length is 16 residues. CDR3 loop: CASSQRSGTVNYGYTF. The CDR3 DNA, read in part, is TGTGCCAGCAGTCAAAGATCCGGGACAGTCAACTATGGC.

This clone was counted at least ten times. The read ends 3 residues early relative to the CDR3; the germline J gene fills the gap. The chain carries TRBV7-2 and TRBJ1-5; TRBD1 matches at 7 bases. The CDR3 runs to 15 residues. Trimming cost V 7 bases and J 2 bases; bases outside gene matches: 8. The germline V gene has CDR1 SGHTA and CDR2 FQGNSA. The CDR3 DNA, read in part, is TGTGCCAGCAAGGCGAGACAGGGAGGCAATCAGCCC. It specifies CASKARQGGNQP. The full CDR3 protein is CASKARQGGNQPQHF.

In this sample, this clone turned up many times. The missing CDR3 end, 3 residues past where the read stops, is filled in from the germline J gene. The V gene is TRBV7-6, the J gene TRBJ2-7; TRBD2 agrees at 10 bases. Germline V gene data show CDR1 as SGHVS and CDR2 as FNYEAQ. Trimming cost V 2 bases and J 2 bases; bases outside gene matches: 3. CDR3 length equals 15 residues. CDR3 DNA (partial): TGTGCCAGCAGCTTATTGAGCGGGGGGGCCTACGAG. Translation gives CASSLLSGGAYE. The full CDR3 protein is CASSLLSGGAYEQYF.

This clone showed up just a few times. The sequenced fragment ends 3 residues before the CDR3 boundary, so the rest is inferred from the germline J gene. The rearrangement links TRBV19 to TRBJ1-2, with a weak D call TRBD1 (6 bases). The length of the CDR3 is 14 residues. V lost 4 bases and J 4 bases, leaving 13 bases between the germline ends. Germline loops: CDR1 LNHDA, CDR2 SQIVND (reference sequence). The DNA read from the CDR3 is TGTGCCAGTAGTAGAGGACAGCCTCTCTATGGC. Translating it yields CASSRGQPLYG. The full CDR3 is CASSRGQPLYGYTF.

This clone has ten or more counts. The read comes to an end 3 residues before the CDR3 does, leaving the germline J gene to fill in the end. This chain links TRBV7-9 with TRBJ2-1; TRBD2 agrees at 9 bases. The CDR3 is 14 residues long. V shed 3 bases and J 8 bases; nucleotides not matched to a gene: 5. Germline CDR1 SEHNR, CDR2 FQNEAQ (reference sequence). The sequenced part of the CDR3 DNA is TGTGCCAGCAGCTTTGCGGGGGGGCAATATGAG. The encoded protein is CASSFAGGQYE. The full CDR3 is CASSFAGGQYEQFF.